The clone carrying this T cell receptor beta chain was counted many times. The data stem from a study of T cells in Graves' hyperthyroidism and ophthalmopathy. Trimming took off 7 bases at V and 8 bases at J, with 23 bases between the two ends. CDR1 and CDR2 from the germline V gene are MNHNS and SASEGT. This CDR3 has 15 residues. TCR beta CDR3 sequences were amplified from RNA transcripts. Primed by the HTBI set, a first-round RT-PCR was run on the TCR CDR3. TCRdb processed the multiplex PCR reads anew with MiXCR; each CDR3 protein has one entry. Among roughly 520,000 distinct CDR3 sequences, approximately 25% were seen once, and the ten largest hold roughly 10%.

This receptor was obtained from a woman aged 25 to 39 with Graves' ophthalmopathy. This sequence joins TRBV6-1 and TRBJ1-2, with D perhaps matching TRBD1 (5 bases). Sample: blood. Written as DNA, the CDR3 is TGTGCCAGCAACGTAGCGGCAGGGCACACCGCGGGCTACACCTTC. This encodes CASNVAAGHTAGYTF.